Detailed here is one T cell receptor beta chain. CDR1 SGHRS and CDR2 YFSETQ come from the germline V gene. The CDR3 is made up of 18 amino acids. The V and J ends lost 3 bases and 3 bases, in that order; junction bases with no gene match: 7. Using immunoSEQ multiplex PCR, the repertoire was profiled, and TCRdb retains in-frame clones only, with some absent. Of about 28,000 clones listed, roughly 83% are singletons. This sample stems from a study of radiotherapy plus CTLA-4 blockade in lung cancer. Specimen: peripheral blood, collected from a patient treated with radiotherapy plus ipilimumab. The receptor was derived from a human donor with non-small cell lung cancer that progressed on radiotherapy plus ipilimumab. The rearrangement uses TRBV5-1 and TRBJ2-3, with 16 bases fitting TRBD2. CDR3 nucleotide sequence: TGCGCCAGCAGCTCCGTCCCGGGACTAGCGGGAGGGACAGATACGCAGTATTTT. This codes for CASSSVPGLAGGTDTQYF.